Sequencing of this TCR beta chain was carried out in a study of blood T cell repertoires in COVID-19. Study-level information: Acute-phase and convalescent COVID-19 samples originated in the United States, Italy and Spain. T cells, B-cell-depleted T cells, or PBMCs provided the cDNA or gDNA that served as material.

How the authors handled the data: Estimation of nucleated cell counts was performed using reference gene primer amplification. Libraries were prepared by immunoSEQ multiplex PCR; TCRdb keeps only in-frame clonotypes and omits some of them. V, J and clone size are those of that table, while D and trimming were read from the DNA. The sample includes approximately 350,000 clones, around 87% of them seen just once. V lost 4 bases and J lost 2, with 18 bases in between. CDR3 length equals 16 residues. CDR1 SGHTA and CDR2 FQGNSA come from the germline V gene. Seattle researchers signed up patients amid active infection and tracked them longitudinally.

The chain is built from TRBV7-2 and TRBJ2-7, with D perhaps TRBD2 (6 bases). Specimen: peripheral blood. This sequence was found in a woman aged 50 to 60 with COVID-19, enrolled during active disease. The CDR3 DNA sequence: TGTGCCAGCAGCTATTGGACGGGAGAAACCACCTACGAGCAGTACTTC. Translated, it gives CASSYWTGETTYEQYF.